These T cell receptor beta chains were read from a single sample in a study of cytomegalovirus exposure and HLA in healthy donors. Only in-frame clones appear in the TCRdb table, and some are missing; sequencing was by immunoSEQ multiplex PCR. The sample carries about 140,000 clones, roughly 81% recorded once. Sequencing used PBMCs. These receptors all come from a female donor in good health and CMV-seronegative. The CDR3 runs from the conserved cysteine through the conserved F or W. A D gene is named only where the DNA matches it firmly. A clone size is listed for some rows: how often the clone was seen (once, few, many), or a class if it is expanded.

>TRBV29-1|TRBJ2-4|.|once
CSARVSDKNIQYF
TGCAGCGCCAGGGTTTCGGACAAAAACATTCAGTACTTC
>TRBV7-2|TRBJ2-7|TRBD2|.
CASSSGSGGAYEQYF
TGTGCCAGCAGCTCCGGTAGCGGGGGGGCCTACGAGCAGTACTTC
>TRBV4-1|TRBJ2-7|TRBD2|.
CASSQVASGPYEQYF
TGCGCCAGCAGCCAAGTGGCTAGCGGACCCTACGAGCAGTACTTC
>TRBV15|TRBJ2-3|.|.
CATSRDRSSTDTQYF
TGTGCCACCAGCAGAGATAGGAGTAGCACAGATACGCAGTATTTT
>TRBV5-3|TRBJ1-2|.|.
CARSFRSGAAYGYTF
TGTGCCAGAAGCTTTCGTTCAGGCGCCGCCTATGGCTACACCTTC
>TRBV6-5|TRBJ2-3|TRBD2|.
CANQEVAGSTDTQYF
TGTGCCAACCAGGAGGTAGCGGGTAGCACAGATACGCAGTATTTT
>TRBV27|TRBJ1-5|TRBD1|.
CATRTGSGRSQPQHF
TGTGCCACCCGGACAGGGAGCGGACGAAGTCAGCCCCAGCATTTT
>TRBV5-1|TRBJ2-7|.|.
CASSFSEARDEQYF
TGCGCCAGCAGCTTTAGCGAGGCAAGGGACGAGCAGTACTTC
>TRBV10-3|TRBJ2-7|TRBD2|.
CATGGSGRASYEQYF
TGTGCCACCGGTGGGAGCGGGAGGGCTTCCTACGAGCAGTACTTC
>TRBV18|TRBJ1-1|.|.
CASSQADTEAFF
TGTGCCAGCTCACAGGCGGACACTGAAGCTTTCTTT